These 25 T cell receptor beta chains were all obtained from the same sample, sequenced in a study of blood T cell repertoires in COVID-19. The method was immunoSEQ multiplex PCR; TCRdb's version includes in-frame clones alone and lacks a portion of them. Among about 210,000 clones listed, just under 85% were seen once. Material for sequencing was peripheral blood. The receptor source for this set is a woman in her fifties or sixties with active or convalescent COVID-19.

The rearrangement joins TRBV19 to TRBJ2-7, with D possibly matching TRBD1 (5 bases). The CDR3 has 14 amino acids. Trimming removed 5 bases from V and 1 base from J, with 12 bases in between. The germline CDR1 and CDR2 sequences are LNHDA and SQIVND (reference sequence). The CDR3 here is CASSLTQGSYEQYF. DNA for the CDR3: TGTGCCAGTAGTCTCACCCAGGGTTCCTACGAGCAGTACTTC.

The chain is built from TRBV5-4 and TRBJ2-7; the D gene is possibly TRBD2 (6 bases). Trimming pared 0 bases from V and 5 bases from J, leaving 12 bases between. The CDR3 runs to 14 residues. The germline gives CDR1 SGHNT, CDR2 YYREEE (reference sequence). CDR3 in DNA: TGTGCCAGCAGCTTGGCAACGGGAGAGGACGAGCAGTACTTC. This encodes CASSLATGEDEQYF.

The gene calls are TRBV3-1 (or the pseudogene TRBV3-2) and TRBJ1-3; possible D gene TRBD1, 5 bases. The CDR3 totals 13 residues. Germline V gene lookup returns CDR1 LGHDT and CDR2 YNNKEL (reference sequence). V was clipped by 4 bases and J by 5 bases, with 9 bases between them. CDR3 DNA sequence: TGTGCCAGCAGCCCAGACAGTAGAAACACCATATATTTT. Residues: CASSPDSRNTIYF.

In its sample, this clone was seen many times. The chain has TRBV5-1 and TRBJ1-4; weak D call: TRBD1 (5 bases). The CDR3 runs 15 residues. With 2 bases removed from V and 0 bases from J, the gap between germline ends came to 8 bases. The germline V gene has CDR1 SGHRS and CDR2 YFSETQ. The CDR3 region has the DNA TGCGCCAGCAGCTTAGGGGCCGCAACTAATGAAAAACTGTTTTTT. This codes for CASSLGAATNEKLFF.

CDR3 coding DNA: TGTGCCAGCAGTTCTACCGGGACTAGCGGGATGAAAGGACCTGAGCAGTTCTTC. Translation: CASSSTGTSGMKGPEQFF. The chain is built from TRBV28 and TRBJ2-1, with 13 positions matching TRBD2. V shed 4 bases, J shed 9 bases, and the junction held 15 bases outside the gene matches. Germline V gene data show CDR1 as MDHEN and CDR2 as SYDVKM. The CDR3 totals 18 residues.

V gene TRBV18 combines with J gene TRBJ1-4, with TRBD1 as a possible D gene (6 bases). From germline, CDR1 is KGHSH and CDR2 LQKENI. Trimming took 6 bases from V and 2 from J, leaving 13 bases between them. CDR3 length equals 15 residues. CDR3 in DNA: TGTGCCAGCTCCGCGGGGGCCACGACTAATGAAAAACTGTTTTTT. It yields the protein CASSAGATTNEKLFF.

The V call is TRBV30, the J call TRBJ2-7, with TRBD2 matching 9 bases. With V trimmed by 5 bases and J by 5 bases, 10 bases remained unmatched. Per germline, CDR1 GTSNPN and CDR2 SVGIG (reference sequence). The CDR3 runs 14 residues. The CDR3, as DNA: TGTGCCTGGGACCCGGGACTAGCTGCCCACGAGCAGTACTTC. This translates into CAWDPGLAAHEQYF.

The CDR3 region has the DNA TGCGCCAGCAGTCGGCGGACAGGGGGGTCGGATGGCTACACCTTC. Protein: CASSRRTGGSDGYTF. The chain employs TRBV5-1 and TRBJ1-2, with 10 bases that match TRBD1. V gave up 5 bases and J gave up 6 bases; unmatched junction bases: 10. Germline CDR1 is SGHRS and CDR2 is YFSETQ. The CDR3 totals 15 residues.

The genes are TRBV29-1 and TRBJ1-5; D is unclear. Trimming removed 0 bases at V and 0 bases at J, with 6 bases between. The CDR3 extends over 14 amino acids. CDR1 and CDR2 (germline): SQVTM, ANQGSEA. CDR3 loop: CSVEDAGSNQPQHF. CDR3 coding DNA: TGCAGCGTTGAAGATGCGGGTAGCAATCAGCCCCAGCATTTT. The full variable domain, rest sourced from reference TRBV29-1 and TRBJ1-5, is SAVISQKPSRDICQRGTSLTIQCQVDSQVTMMFWYRQQPGQSLTLIATANQGSEATYESGFVIDKFPISRPNLTFSTLTVSNMSPEDSSIYLCSVEDAGSNQPQHFGDGTRLSIL.

This clone was counted only a few times. This CDR3 is CASGPGDRGNTIYF. CDR3 nucleotides: TGCGCCAGCGGACCGGGGGACCGGGGAAACACCATATATTTT. The chain is built from TRBV10-2 and TRBJ1-3, with D possibly matching TRBD1 (5 bases). The germline V and J ends were trimmed by 8 bases and 4 bases, with 15 bases remaining between them. CDR1 WSHSY and CDR2 SAAADI come from the germline V gene. The CDR3 consists of 14 residues.

The rearrangement joins TRBV30 to TRBJ1-2, with D perhaps TRBD1 (5 bases). CDR1 is GTSNPN, CDR2 SVGIG, per germline (reference sequence). Trimming shortened V by 4 bases and J by 0 bases, and 9 bases separated the two germline ends. CDR3 length: 13 amino acids. The DNA of the CDR3 is TGTGCCTGGACCTTAGGGGCTAACTATGGCTACACCTTC. Residues: CAWTLGANYGYTF.

The rearrangement uses TRBV5-1 and TRBJ2-1; TRBD1 matches at 8 bases. Germline assignment: CDR1 SGHRS and CDR2 YFSETQ. The CDR3 is made up of 14 amino acids. V was clipped by 4 bases and J by 2 bases; unmatched bases: 2. CDR3 in DNA: TGCGCCAGCAGCGTACAGGGGGCCTACAATGAGCAGTTCTTC. Translation: CASSVQGAYNEQFF.

V and J are TRBV19 and TRBJ2-1; tentatively, D is TRBD2 (6 bases). This CDR3 contains 18 residues. Germline CDR1 and CDR2: LNHDA and SQIVND (reference sequence). With 5 bases removed from V and 0 bases from J, the gap between germline ends came to 20 bases. The CDR3: CASSAGTSPSSSYNEQFF. CDR3 nucleotide sequence: TGTGCCAGTAGTGCCGGGACTTCCCCCTCAAGCTCCTACAATGAGCAGTTCTTC.

For the CDR3, the DNA is TGTGCCAGCAGTTTAGTCCGAGGGGGCGGGAACACTGAAGCTTTCTTT. It codes for CASSLVRGGGNTEAFF. The chain combines TRBV28 with TRBJ1-1; 7 bases align to TRBD1. The junction had 7 bases not matched to a gene; V was cut back by 2 bases and J by 1 base. The CDR3 spans 16 residues. CDR1 and CDR2 from the germline V gene are MDHEN and SYDVKM.

This rearrangement joins TRBV5-4 to TRBJ2-5, with D maybe TRBD1 (5 bases). Looked up from germline, CDR1 is SGHNT and CDR2 is YYREEE (reference sequence). The CDR3 is 13 amino acids. V was pared by 2 bases and J by 3 bases, with 8 bases between. The DNA of the CDR3 is TGTGCCAGCAGCTTTAAAGGGGAAGAGACCCAGTACTTC. Translated, it gives CASSFKGEETQYF. The variable domain in full, with the rest retrieved from reference TRBV5-4 and TRBJ2-5, is ETGVTQSPTHLIKTRGQQVTLRCSSQSGHNTVSWYQQALGQGPQFIFQYYREEENGRGNFPPRFSGLQFPNYSSELNVNALELDDSALYLCASSFKGEETQYFGPGTRLLVL.

This chain links TRBV19 with TRBJ2-1; 10 nucleotides align to TRBD2. This CDR3 spans 16 amino acids. Trimming removed 3 bases from V and 1 base from J; junction bases left unmatched: 3. The V gene's germline CDR1 is LNHDA and CDR2 SQIVND (reference sequence). As DNA, the CDR3 is TGTGCCAGTAGTATCTTAGCGGGGGGTTCCTACAATGAGCAGTTCTTC. This encodes CASSILAGGSYNEQFF.

V gene TRBV19 combines with J gene TRBJ1-1; possibly TRBD1 for D (6 bases). CDR3 length equals 14 residues. Germline V gene sequence: CDR1 LNHDA, CDR2 SQIVND (reference sequence). Trimming removed 9 bases from V and 1 base from J, with 15 bases in between. The CDR3 spells CASALQGTNTEAFF. The DNA of the CDR3 is TGTGCCAGCGCGTTACAGGGCACGAACACTGAAGCTTTCTTT.

The V and J genes are TRBV6-6 and TRBJ1-5; 11 bases agree with TRBD1. The CDR3 runs to 16 residues. CDR1 is MNHNY, CDR2 SVGAGI, per germline (reference sequence). J lost 3 bases, V lost 2 bases, and 3 bases had no gene match. DNA for the CDR3: TGTGCCAGCAGTTACGGGACAGGGGGGAACAATCAGCCCCAGCATTTT. It specifies CASSYGTGGNNQPQHF.

In this sample, this clone turned up a few times. The chain recombines TRBV2 with TRBJ1-2; 7 bases map to TRBD1. The V segment lost 5 bases and the J segment 6 bases; nucleotides outside the gene matches: 12. Per the germline V gene, CDR1 is SNHLY and CDR2 is FYNNEI. The CDR3 contains 15 residues. Here the CDR3 reads CASSPRDSPGHGYTF. In nucleotides, the CDR3 is TGTGCCAGCAGTCCACGGGACAGTCCAGGACATGGCTACACCTTC. The full variable domain, completed using reference TRBV2 and TRBJ1-2, is EPEVTQTPSHQVTQMGQEVILRCVPISNHLYFYWYRQILGQKVEFLVSFYNNEISEKSEIFDDQFSVERPDGSNFTLKIRSTKLEDSAMYFCASSPRDSPGHGYTFGSGTRLTVV.

Here the CDR3 reads CASSPLAGRREEQFF. CDR3 DNA: TGTGCCAGCAGCCCTCTAGCGGGGAGGCGGGAAGAGCAGTTCTTC. The chain couples TRBV11-2 to TRBJ2-1; 9 positions agree with TRBD2. This CDR3 is built from 15 residues. The V gene end was trimmed by 5 bases and the J gene end by 10 bases; junction bases not matched to a gene: 12. In germline, CDR1 is SGHAT, CDR2 FQNNGV.

The rearrangement uses TRBV10-3 and TRBJ2-7; 7 nucleotides match TRBD2. Looked up from germline, CDR1 is ENHRY and CDR2 is SYGVKD. This CDR3 has 14 residues. V gave up 3 bases and J gave up 3 bases; unmatched junction bases: 5. CDR3: CAISDGERGYEQYV. The CDR3 DNA is TGTGCCATCAGTGACGGGGAGCGGGGCTACGAGCAGTACGTC.

The V call is TRBV11-2, the J call TRBJ1-2, with a weak D call TRBD1 (6 bases). The germline gives CDR1 SGHAT, CDR2 FQNNGV. The CDR3 totals 13 residues. Trimming removed 2 bases at V and 6 bases at J, with 10 bases between. CDR3 in DNA: TGTGCCAGCAGCTTATCCAGGACAGATGGCTACACCTTC. It is translated as CASSLSRTDGYTF. The full variable domain, its missing parts supplied by reference TRBV11-2 and TRBJ1-2, is EAGVAQSPRYKIIEKRQSVAFWCNPISGHATLYWYQQILGQGPKLLIQFQNNGVVDDSQLPKDRFSAERLKGVDSTLKIQPAKLEDSAVYLCASSLSRTDGYTFGSGTRLTVV.

The J gene is TRBJ1-6, the V gene TRBV28; a weak D match, TRBD1 (6 bases). V lost 7 bases and J 11 bases, leaving 24 bases between the germline ends. Germline V gene sequence: CDR1 MDHEN, CDR2 SYDVKM. The length of the CDR3 is 16 residues. CDR3 region: CASTRQDISTVPPLHF. The DNA of the CDR3 is TGTGCCAGCACCCGACAGGATATTTCAACTGTACCACCCCTCCACTTT.

CDR3 in DNA: TGTGCCAGCAGTCTCAGGGGGGAGACCCTCCACTTT. It is translated as CASSLRGETLHF. The genes are TRBV28 and TRBJ1-6; 7 bases line up with TRBD1. The germline V gene encodes CDR1 MDHEN and CDR2 SYDVKM. This CDR3 has 12 amino acids. The V and J ends lost 5 bases and 14 bases, in that order; junction bases with no gene match: 6. Complete variable domain (other parts from reference TRBV28 and TRBJ1-6): DVKVTQSSRYLVKRTGEKVFLECVQDMDHENMFWYRQDPGLGLRLIYFSYDVKMKEKGDIPEGYSVSREKKERFSLILESASTNQTSMYLCASSLRGETLHFGNGTRLTVT.

The rearrangement joins TRBV18 to TRBJ2-2, with 8 bases aligning to TRBD2. With 1 base clipped from V and 4 bases from J, the junction kept 5 bases outside the gene matches. Germline loops: CDR1 KGHSH, CDR2 LQKENI. This CDR3 is 16 amino acids long. The CDR3 loop reads CASSPLPAGGTGELFF. CDR3 DNA: TGTGCCAGCTCACCACTTCCCGCGGGAGGCACCGGGGAGCTGTTTTTT.